This section outlines one T cell receptor (beta chain) sequence together with its context. Per germline, CDR1 LGHNA and CDR2 YSLEER. The CDR3 covers 16 residues. With 0 bases removed from V and 0 bases from J, the gap between germline ends came to 6 bases. As processed by the authors: Nucleated cell counts were estimated from reference gene primer amplification. Measured with immunoSEQ multiplex PCR; TCRdb has only the in-frame clones, and not every one. The DNA was the basis for D and trimming; V, J and clone size are from that table. Seen here are some 110,000 clones, 70% to 85% observed once, and the top ten hold approximately 7.6%. This record belongs to a study of blood T cell repertoires in COVID-19. Study background: From the United States, Italy and Spain came samples of acute and convalescent COVID-19. PBMCs, B-cell-depleted T cells, or T cells were the source of the cDNA or gDNA that made up the material.

V usage is TRBV4-3 and J usage is TRBJ2-6; D not resolved. The clonotype was recovered from a man in his 70s with active or convalescent COVID-19. Material: peripheral blood. CDR3 nucleotide sequence: TGCGCCAGCAGCCAAGAGACGGGCTCTGGGGCCAACGTCCTGACTTTC. Its protein product is CASSQETGSGANVLTF.